Presented here are 12 T cell receptor beta chains from one specimen sequenced in a study of blood T cells in healthy people across ages. The second PCR ran about 6 to 11 cycles with a sample-barcoded 5' primer and J-beta primers. From the 5' RACE reads, TCRdb called clonotypes with MiXCR, one entry per CDR3 protein. This sample has around 1,800,000 distinct CDR3 sequences; roughly two fifths occur once, and the top ten carry 23%. Sample: blood. The receptors here all came from a human donor in good health.

V gene TRBV5-5 combines with J gene TRBJ1-6; 7 nucleotides line up with TRBD1. V lost 4 bases, J lost 9 bases, and 7 bases stayed unmatched. Germline V gene data show CDR1 as SGHKS and CDR2 as YYEKEE (reference sequence). The CDR3 sequence is 14 residues long. The CDR3 sequence: CASSQTGPTSPLHF. In nucleotides, the CDR3 is TGTGCCAGCAGCCAGACAGGGCCAACTTCACCCCTCCACTTT. Using reference TRBV5-5 and TRBJ1-6 for the parts outside the CDR3, the full variable domain is DAGVTQSPTHLIKTRGQQVTLRCSPISGHKSVSWYQQVLGQGPQFIFQYYEKEERGRGNFPDRFSARQFPNYSSELNVNALLLGDSALYLCASSQTGPTSPLHFGNGTRLTVT.

This chain connects TRBV5-5 to TRBJ1-2; D gene unclear. In germline, CDR1 is SGHKS, CDR2 YYEKEE (reference sequence). V was pared by 0 bases and J by 8 bases, with 11 bases between. The CDR3 consists of 13 residues. This chain's CDR3 is CASSLAIVSGYTF. The CDR3, as DNA: TGTGCCAGCAGCTTGGCCATTGTGAGCGGCTACACCTTC.

The chain has TRBV20-1 and TRBJ2-1; 7 bases align to TRBD2. The V and J ends lost 4 bases and 2 bases, in that order; junction bases with no gene match: 14. The CDR3 runs to 17 residues. The germline gives CDR1 DFQATT, CDR2 SNEGSKA (reference sequence). The CDR3 loop reads CSAKTSWGNRAYNEQFF. In nucleotides, the CDR3 is TGCAGTGCTAAGACTAGCTGGGGGAACAGAGCCTACAATGAGCAGTTCTTC.

This clonotype came up once. The genes are TRBV3-1 and TRBJ2-4, with D unresolved. V was pared by 1 base and J by 13 bases, with 14 bases between. The CDR3 has 13 residues. Germline V CDR1 and CDR2: LGHDT, YNNKEL (reference sequence). This CDR3 is CASSQVPEVEQYF. In DNA, the CDR3 is TGTGCCAGCAGCCAAGTCCCCGAGGTGGAGCAGTACTTC.

A note on this clonotype: The junction departs from germline at one end; a sequencing error may be responsible. This chain links TRBV7-2 with TRBJ2-3, with 7 bases identical to TRBD1. Per germline, CDR1 SGHTA and CDR2 FQGNSA. This CDR3 contains 15 residues. DNA of the CDR3: TGTGCCAGCAGCATGAGACAGGGATCAGGAGATGCGCAGTATTTT. This sequence encodes CASSMRQGSGDAQYF.

CDR3 nucleotides: TGTGCCAGCAGCGTCGACGTGTACACTGAAGCTTTCTTT. Protein sequence: CASSVDVYTEAFF. V and J are TRBV7-2 and TRBJ1-1, with D unresolved. The germline CDR1 and CDR2 sequences are SGHTA and FQGNSA. The CDR3 runs 13 residues. V lost 5 bases, J lost 3 bases, and 10 bases lay in between.

This clonotype was detected once. The chain combines TRBV11-1 with TRBJ1-3; D ambiguous. There are 12 residues in the CDR3. Between the trimmed V and J ends, which lost 6 bases and 1 base, there was a span of 4 bases. Germline V CDR1 and CDR2: SGHAT, FQDESV (reference sequence). DNA for the CDR3: TGTGCCAGCAGGAATTCTGGAAACACCATATATTTT. Its protein product is CASRNSGNTIYF.

Concerning this clonotype: A much larger clone is a single base away; this may be a read error. The chain joins TRBV6-6 to TRBJ2-3; D not certain. V was pared by 6 bases and J by 0 bases, with 10 bases between. The CDR3 sequence is 14 residues long. The germline gives CDR1 MNHNY, CDR2 SVGAGI (reference sequence). CDR3: CASRTTRSTDTQYF. The CDR3 DNA reads as TGTGCCAGCAGAACGACTCGCAGCACAGATACGCAGTATTTT.

V usage is TRBV15 and J usage is TRBJ2-1; 7 bases align to TRBD2. This CDR3 has 17 amino acids. J lost 5 bases, V lost 5 bases, and 15 bases had no gene match. Germline values: CDR1 LNHNV, CDR2 YYDKDF (reference sequence). The CDR3, as DNA: TGTGCCACCAGCTCGAGCGGGGCTAGCGCGATTAACAATGAGCAGTTCTTC. It encodes CATSSSGASAINNEQFF.

The rearrangement uses TRBV2 and TRBJ2-7; D possibly corresponds to TRBD2 (5 bases). The CDR3 loop spans 13 amino acids. In germline, CDR1 is SNHLY, CDR2 FYNNEI. Trimming pared 10 bases from V and 5 bases from J, leaving 18 bases between. DNA of the CDR3: TGTGCCATCAAGGAGGTGGGCTCACACGAGCAGTACTTC. Its translation is CAIKEVGSHEQYF.

This clonotype was seen only a few times. The chain carries TRBV4-3 and TRBJ1-2; 8 bases agree with TRBD1. Germline loops: CDR1 LGHNA, CDR2 YSLEER. V trimming: 5 bases; J trimming: 3 bases; junction bases outside the gene matches: 8. The CDR3 consists of 15 residues. DNA of the CDR3: TGCGCCAGCAGCTCAGGACAGGGTCAGGACTATGGCTACACCTTC. Amino acid sequence: CASSSGQGQDYGYTF.

CDR3 sequence (DNA): TGTGCCAGCAGCCCTACGGGACTAGCGGGGGCCGGCACAGATACGCAGTATTTT. Translation: CASSPTGLAGAGTDTQYF. The chain employs TRBV7-2 and TRBJ2-3; TRBD2 matches at 14 bases. The CDR3 covers 18 residues. J lost 1 base, V lost 5 bases, and 8 bases had no gene match. Germline V gene lookup returns CDR1 SGHTA and CDR2 FQGNSA.